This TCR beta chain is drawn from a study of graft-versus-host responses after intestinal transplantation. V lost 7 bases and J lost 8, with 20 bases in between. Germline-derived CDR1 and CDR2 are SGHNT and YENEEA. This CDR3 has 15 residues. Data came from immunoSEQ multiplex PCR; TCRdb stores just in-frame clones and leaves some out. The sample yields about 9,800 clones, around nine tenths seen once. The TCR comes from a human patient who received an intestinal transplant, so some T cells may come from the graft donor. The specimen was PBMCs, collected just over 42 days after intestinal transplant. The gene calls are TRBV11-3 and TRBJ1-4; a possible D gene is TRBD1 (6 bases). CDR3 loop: CASTQNGGSREKLFF. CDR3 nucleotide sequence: TGTGCCAGCACACAAAATGGGGGCTCCAGGGAAAAACTGTTTTTT.